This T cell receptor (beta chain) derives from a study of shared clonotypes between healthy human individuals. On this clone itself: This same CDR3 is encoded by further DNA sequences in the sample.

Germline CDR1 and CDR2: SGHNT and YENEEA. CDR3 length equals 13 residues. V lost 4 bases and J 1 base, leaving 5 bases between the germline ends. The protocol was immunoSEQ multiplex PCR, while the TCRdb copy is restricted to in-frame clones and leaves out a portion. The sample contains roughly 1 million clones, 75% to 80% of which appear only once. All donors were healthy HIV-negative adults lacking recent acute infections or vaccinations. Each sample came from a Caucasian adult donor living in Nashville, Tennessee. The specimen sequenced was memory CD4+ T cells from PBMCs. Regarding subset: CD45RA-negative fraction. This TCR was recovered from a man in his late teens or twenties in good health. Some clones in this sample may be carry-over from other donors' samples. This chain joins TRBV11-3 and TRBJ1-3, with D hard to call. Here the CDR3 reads CASSSGSGNTIYF. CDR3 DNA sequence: TGTGCCAGCAGCTCAGGATCTGGAAACACCATATATTTT.